The 10 T cell receptor beta chains listed next were all sequenced from one sample in a study of CD8 T cells in Susac syndrome (dated by TCRdb to the late 2010s). Libraries were constructed by the immunoSEQ multiplex PCR assay. RNA was extracted using the RNeasy kit, and roughly 0.5 to 1 microgram was reverse transcribed with random hexamers. TCRdb reprocessed the public reads (quality trimming at Q25 with fastp, clone calling with MiXCR) and kept in-frame beta chains. Each entry merges the rows of one CDR3 protein and shows their most common DNA and genes. The sample records some 200,000 distinct CDR3 sequences, about 95% of which are singletons. The ten largest clones represent 0.085% to 0.1% of the sample. Sequencing input: CD4+ T cells from PBMCs. The receptors come from a human donor with multiple sclerosis.

The rearrangement joins TRBV28 to TRBJ1-2; D is possibly TRBD1 (5 bases). V gave up 4 bases and J gave up 1 base, with 16 bases separating them. The CDR3 sequence is 16 residues long. The V gene's germline CDR1 is MDHEN and CDR2 SYDVKM. The CDR3 spells CASSSASGTGNYGYTF. The CDR3 DNA reads as TGTGCCAGCAGTTCCGCCTCCGGGACGGGTAACTATGGCTACACCTTC.

The chain couples TRBV3-1 to TRBJ1-2, with D hard to call. The CDR3 contains 16 residues. Germline lookup yields CDR1 LGHDT and CDR2 YNNKEL (reference sequence). Deletions cut 4 bases from V and 2 bases from J, with 17 bases between. This chain's CDR3 is CASSLLPDGMNYGYTF. CDR3 DNA sequence: TGTGCCAGCAGCCTTTTACCGGACGGAATGAACTATGGCTACACCTTC. Drawing the rest from reference TRBV3-1 and TRBJ1-2, the complete variable domain is DTAVSQTPKYLVTQMGNDKSIKCEQNLGHDTMYWYKQDSKKFLKIMFSYNNKELIINETVPNRFSPKSPDKAHLNLHINSLELGDSAVYFCASSLLPDGMNYGYTFGSGTRLTVV.

The genes are TRBV29-1 and TRBJ2-7; 13 nucleotides agree with TRBD2. This CDR3 contains 15 residues. Trimming at V came to 4 bases and at J to 3 bases, leaving 6 bases not matched to a gene. Germline V gene sequence: CDR1 SQVTM, CDR2 ANQGSEA. CDR3 coding DNA: TGCAGCGTTGTTAAGGGACTAGCGGGATTCTACGAGCAGTACTTC. It codes for CSVVKGLAGFYEQYF.

The V and J genes are TRBV29-1 and TRBJ2-5; no reliable D call. CDR1 SQVTM and CDR2 ANQGSEA come from the germline V gene. Trimming stripped 4 bases from V and 5 bases from J, with 11 bases between. The CDR3 contains 12 residues. The DNA for the CDR3 is TGCAGCGTTGCTCGGGTTCGGGAGACCCAGTACTTC. Its protein product is CSVARVRETQYF.

This clonotype was picked up one time. One end of the junction varies from germline; a read error may be responsible. DNA of the CDR3: TGCGCCAGCAGCGCGGGACCCTTTACGGAAGGGTCGATCTTC. Its protein product is CASSAGPFTEGSIF. This rearrangement joins TRBV5-1 to TRBJ2-1, with D perhaps matching TRBD2 (6 bases). This CDR3 has 14 amino acids. Germline V gene sequence: CDR1 SGHRS, CDR2 YFSETQ.

This clonotype has a handful of counts. The chain employs TRBV12-3 or TRBV12-4 and TRBJ2-7, with D perhaps TRBD2 (6 bases). The V end lost 4 bases, the J end lost 1 base, and 11 bases lay between the germline ends. The CDR3 extends over 14 amino acids. Written as DNA, the CDR3 is TGTGCCAGCAGTTGGAGCGGGTCGTCCTACGAGCAGTACTTC. As protein: CASSWSGSSYEQYF.

The V call is TRBV9, the J call TRBJ2-5; D is perhaps TRBD2 (7 bases). Between the trimmed V and J ends, which lost 0 bases and 4 bases, there was a span of 16 bases. In germline, CDR1 is SGDLS, CDR2 YYNGEE. This CDR3 spans 16 amino acids. DNA for the CDR3: TGTGCCAGCAGCGTAGCCGTGGGGGGGCTCCCAGAGACCCAGTACTTC. This encodes CASSVAVGGLPETQYF.

The chain combines TRBV20-1 with TRBJ1-2; 7 bases are a match to TRBD1. V lost 6 bases, J lost 5 bases, and 3 bases stayed unmatched. Germline assignment: CDR1 DFQATT and CDR2 SNEGSKA (reference sequence). The CDR3 runs to 11 residues. DNA of the CDR3: TGCAGTGCCAGACAGGGATATGGCTACACCTTC. As protein: CSARQGYGYTF.

This chain joins TRBV20-1 and TRBJ1-2; the D gene is possibly TRBD1 (6 bases). The CDR3 runs 12 residues. Trimming removed 2 bases from V and 6 bases from J, with 10 bases in between. The germline CDR1 and CDR2 sequences are DFQATT and SNEGSKA (reference sequence). The CDR3 DNA reads as TGCAGTGCTAGAATGGGGGCTCATGGCTACACCTTC. Translated: CSARMGAHGYTF.

J is TRBJ2-1 and V is TRBV7-2, with D tentatively TRBD1 (7 bases). The CDR3 spans 12 residues. V was trimmed by 8 bases and J by 9 bases, leaving 14 bases between them. Germline V gene data show CDR1 as SGHTA and CDR2 as FQGNSA. CDR3 in DNA: TGTGCCAGCGGCAGGGGGGCGGCTGAGCAGTTCTTC. Translating gives CASGRGAAEQFF.